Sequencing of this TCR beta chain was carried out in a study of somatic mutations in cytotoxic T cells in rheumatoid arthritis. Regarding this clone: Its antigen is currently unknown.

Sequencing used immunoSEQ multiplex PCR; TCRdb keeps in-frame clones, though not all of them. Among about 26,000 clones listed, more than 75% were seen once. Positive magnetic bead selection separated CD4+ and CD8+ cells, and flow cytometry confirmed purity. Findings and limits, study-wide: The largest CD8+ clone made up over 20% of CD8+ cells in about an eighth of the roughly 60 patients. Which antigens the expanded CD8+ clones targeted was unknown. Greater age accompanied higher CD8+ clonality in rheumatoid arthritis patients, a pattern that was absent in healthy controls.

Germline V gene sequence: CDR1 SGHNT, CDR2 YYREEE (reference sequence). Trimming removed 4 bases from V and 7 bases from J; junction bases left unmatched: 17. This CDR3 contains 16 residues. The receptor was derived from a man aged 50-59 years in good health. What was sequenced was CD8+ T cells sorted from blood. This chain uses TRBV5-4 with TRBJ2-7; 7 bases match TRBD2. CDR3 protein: CASSPWPGVMGGEQYF. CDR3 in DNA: TGTGCCAGCAGCCCGTGGCCGGGGGTAATGGGGGGGGAGCAGTACTTC.